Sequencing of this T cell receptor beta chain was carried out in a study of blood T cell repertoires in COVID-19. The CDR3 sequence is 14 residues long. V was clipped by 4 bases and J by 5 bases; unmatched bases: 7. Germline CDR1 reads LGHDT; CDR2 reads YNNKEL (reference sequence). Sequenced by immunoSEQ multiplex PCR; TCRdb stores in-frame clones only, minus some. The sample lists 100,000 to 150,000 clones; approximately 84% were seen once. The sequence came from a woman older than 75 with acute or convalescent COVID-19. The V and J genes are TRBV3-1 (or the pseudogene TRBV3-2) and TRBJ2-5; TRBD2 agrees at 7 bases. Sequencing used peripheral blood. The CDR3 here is CASSPAGTGETQYF. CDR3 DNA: TGTGCCAGCAGCCCAGCGGGGACGGGGGAGACCCAGTACTTC.